The 27 T cell receptor beta chains given below trace back to one sample, sequenced in a study of T cell responses to AZD1222 COVID-19 vaccine (dated by TCRdb to the early 2020s). Library preparation was by the immunoSEQ multiplex PCR assay. The table comes from immuneACCESS by way of TCRdb, which keeps in-frame sequences with V and J called. Part of the clones is missing from these tables; in studies checked, under half for an unresolved V gene and the rest for unknown reasons. A total of about 180,000 clones appear in this sample, 94% of them only once. The ten most abundant clones make up roughly 1.7% of the sample. The time point label, read with the paper, signifies: about 28 days (+/-7) after the second vaccine dose. The starting material was peripheral blood, obtained 28 days after the second AZD1222 dose. The source of these receptors is an adult who received the AZD1222 COVID-19 vaccine.

The rearrangement joins TRBV27 to TRBJ1-1; a weak D match, TRBD1 (5 bases). Germline V CDR1 and CDR2: MNHEY, SMNVEV (reference sequence). This CDR3 has 15 residues. V was clipped by 8 bases and J by 0 bases, with 16 bases between them. The DNA for the CDR3 is TGTGCCAGCCGAAAGGGGCAGGGCATGAACACTGAAGCTTTCTTT. This sequence encodes CASRKGQGMNTEAFF.

V is TRBV18 and J is TRBJ1-6, with D possibly matching TRBD1 (6 bases). The CDR3 has 14 residues. CDR1 is KGHSH, CDR2 LQKENI, per germline. V gave up 2 bases and J gave up 8 bases, with 10 bases separating them. CDR3 sequence: CASSPGSGDSPLHF. The CDR3 bases are TGTGCCAGCTCACCAGGGTCAGGGGATTCACCCCTCCACTTT.

This clone turned up a few times. This chain links TRBV28 with TRBJ2-1, with 10 positions matching TRBD1. V lost 5 bases, J lost 14 bases, and 3 bases stayed unmatched. CDR3 length equals 11 residues. The germline CDR1 and CDR2 sequences are MDHEN and SYDVKM. CDR3 amino acids: CASSPGTGEFF. The CDR3 DNA sequence: TGTGCCAGCAGTCCCGGGACAGGGGAGTTCTTC.

The chain couples TRBV20-1 to TRBJ1-5; D is uncertain. The CDR3 has 14 amino acids. V lost 3 bases to trimming and J lost 1 base, with 10 bases between them. Germline CDR1 is DFQATT and CDR2 is SNEGSKA (reference sequence). CDR3 protein: CSASRQLSNQPQHF. The CDR3 DNA sequence: TGCAGTGCTAGTCGGCAGTTAAGCAATCAGCCCCAGCATTTT.

The rearrangement uses TRBV19 and TRBJ2-7, with a weak D call TRBD1 (6 bases). The ends were cut back, 5 bases at V and 5 bases at J, with 16 bases in the middle. The CDR3 totals 14 residues. CDR1 and CDR2 from the germline V gene are LNHDA and SQIVND (reference sequence). CDR3 in amino acids: CASSLSGTINEQYF. The CDR3 DNA follows: TGTGCCAGTAGTTTGTCCGGGACAATTAACGAGCAGTACTTC.

The J gene is TRBJ1-2, the V gene TRBV7-3, with TRBD1 matching 7 bases. The CDR3 loop spans 14 amino acids. J was trimmed by 6 bases and V by 0 bases; bases with no gene match: 4. Germline CDR1 reads SGHTA; CDR2 reads FQGTGA. The CDR3, as DNA: TGTGCCAGCAGCTTAACAGGGGGCCCCGATGGCTACACCTTC. It is translated as CASSLTGGPDGYTF.

The chain joins TRBV14 to TRBJ1-1; D is possibly TRBD1 (6 bases). CDR3 size: 16 residues. Trimming took 1 base from V and 0 from J, leaving 12 bases between them. Germline V lookup: CDR1 SGHDN, CDR2 FVKESK. CDR3 DNA sequence: TGTGCCAGCAGCCAAGGGTGGGGGGCCATGAACACTGAAGCTTTCTTT. Protein sequence: CASSQGWGAMNTEAFF.

The chain has TRBV18 and TRBJ1-2; TRBD1 aligns across 10 bases. V shed 2 bases and J 4 bases; nucleotides not matched to a gene: 10. The CDR3 covers 17 residues. Germline V CDR1 and CDR2: KGHSH, LQKENI. The CDR3 loop reads CASSPAMGTGDVYGYTF. CDR3 DNA: TGTGCCAGCTCACCAGCTATGGGGACAGGGGATGTCTATGGCTACACCTTC.

The chain links TRBV6-1 to TRBJ1-3; D unclear. This CDR3 comprises 15 residues. Trimming removed 1 base from V and 0 bases from J, with 7 bases in between. The germline gives CDR1 MNHNS, CDR2 SASEGT. In DNA form, the CDR3 reads TGTGCCAGCAGTGAAGTAAGGGCCTCTGGAAACACCATATATTTT. This encodes CASSEVRASGNTIYF.

The V and J genes are TRBV7-2 and TRBJ1-1; perhaps TRBD1 as D (6 bases). CDR1 SGHTA and CDR2 FQGNSA come from the germline V gene. The length of the CDR3 is 14 residues. Between the trimmed V and J ends, which lost 1 base and 6 bases, there was a span of 12 bases. The CDR3 sequence: CASSLGQVPSEAFF. CDR3 nucleotide sequence: TGTGCCAGCAGCTTAGGACAGGTCCCCTCTGAAGCTTTCTTT.

The chain has TRBV7-9 and TRBJ1-1; TRBD1 agrees at 7 bases. Germline trimming cut 6 bases from V and 2 bases from J; bases unmatched to any gene: 6. There are 14 residues in the CDR3. CDR1 is SEHNR and CDR2 is FQNEAQ in the germline V gene (reference sequence). The CDR3 spells CASRAGTANTEAFF. The CDR3, as DNA: TGTGCCAGCAGGGCCGGGACAGCTAACACTGAAGCTTTCTTT.

The V call is TRBV4-3, the J call TRBJ1-1, with a weak D call TRBD1 (5 bases). Germline CDR1 and CDR2: LGHNA and YSLEER. The CDR3 sequence is 14 residues long. Trimming pared 0 bases from V and 4 bases from J, leaving 9 bases between. In nucleotides, the CDR3 is TGCGCCAGCAGCCAAGATGAGGGGCCCACTGAAGCTTTCTTT. The encoded protein is CASSQDEGPTEAFF.

The V gene is TRBV7-9, the J gene TRBJ2-2; TRBD2 matches 10 bases. CDR3 size: 15 residues. V lost 8 bases to trimming and J lost 8 bases; unmatched junction nucleotides: 11. Germline-derived CDR1 and CDR2 are SEHNR and FQNEAQ (reference sequence). CDR3 amino acids: CASPPLAGSLGELFF. CDR3 nucleotides: TGTGCCAGCCCCCCACTAGCGGGGAGCTTGGGGGAGCTGTTTTTT.

This clone was detected only once. The chain uses TRBV18 and TRBJ1-1; D is perhaps TRBD1 (5 bases). The germline V gene has CDR1 KGHSH and CDR2 LQKENI. Deletions cut 3 bases from V and 1 base from J, with 12 bases between. There are 15 residues in the CDR3. CDR3 loop: CASSPFGTENTEAFF. CDR3 DNA sequence: TGTGCCAGCTCACCTTTCGGGACGGAGAACACTGAAGCTTTCTTT. Combining the CDR3 with reference TRBV18 and TRBJ1-1 gives the whole variable domain NAGVMQNPRHLVRRRGQEARLRCSPMKGHSHVYWYRQLPEEGLKFMVYLQKENIIDESGMPKERFSAEFPKEGPSILRIQQVVRGDSAAYFCASSPFGTENTEAFFGQGTRLTVV.

The sample holds one count of this clone. The chain recombines TRBV28 with TRBJ1-4, with D hard to call. The CDR3 runs 13 residues. Germline loops: CDR1 MDHEN, CDR2 SYDVKM. CDR3 residues: CAVGSGGNEKLFF. The CDR3 DNA follows: TGTGCAGTGGGGTCGGGCGGTAATGAAAAACTGTTTTTT.

The genes are TRBV6-6 and TRBJ1-1; D not certain. CDR1 MNHNY and CDR2 SVGAGI come from the germline V gene (reference sequence). CDR3 length: 12 amino acids. Trimming shortened V by 5 bases and J by 1 base, and 5 bases separated the two germline ends. CDR3 protein: CASSRQNTEAFF. The CDR3 DNA reads TGTGCCAGCAGTCGCCAGAACACTGAAGCTTTCTTT.

The chain has TRBV7-9 and TRBJ2-7, with a weak D call TRBD2 (5 bases). Germline V gene sequence: CDR1 SEHNR, CDR2 FQNEAQ (reference sequence). The CDR3 length is 13 residues. Trimming removed 6 bases from V and 3 bases from J, with 12 bases in between. CDR3 amino acids: CASRRENVYEQYF. CDR3 in DNA: TGTGCCAGCAGGAGGGAAAACGTCTACGAGCAGTACTTC.

This sequence joins TRBV5-1 and TRBJ1-6, with TRBD1 matching 7 bases. V shed 1 base and J 3 bases; nucleotides not matched to a gene: 7. The CDR3 sequence is 17 residues long. CDR1 and CDR2 (germline): SGHRS, YFSETQ. The CDR3 spells CASSLFGQEDYNSPLHF. The CDR3 region has the DNA TGCGCCAGCAGCTTGTTCGGACAGGAGGACTATAATTCACCCCTCCACTTT.

The chain joins TRBV4-3 to TRBJ2-7, with D perhaps matching TRBD2 (5 bases). Trimming pared 2 bases from V and 2 bases from J, leaving 13 bases between. CDR3 length: 15 amino acids. In germline, CDR1 is LGHNA, CDR2 YSLEER. The CDR3 DNA sequence: TGCGCCAGCAGCCAACGGGGATCAGGTGCCTACGAGCAGTACTTC. Residues: CASSQRGSGAYEQYF.

The rearrangement joins TRBV6-7 to TRBJ2-7; D is uncertain. TRBV6-7 is noted as an ORF with a role that remains uncertain. V was pared by 8 bases and J by 6 bases, with 26 bases between. The CDR3 runs 16 residues. The CDR3 coding sequence is TGTGCCAGCGGCCTTCCAACACGGAAAGCGATTGGCGAGCAGTACTTC. Amino acid sequence: CASGLPTRKAIGEQYF.

V gene TRBV7-9 combines with J gene TRBJ1-5; D unresolved. The CDR3 is 12 residues long. The V gene's germline CDR1 is SEHNR and CDR2 FQNEAQ (reference sequence). The germline V and J ends were trimmed by 9 bases and 4 bases, with 10 bases remaining between them. The CDR3 DNA is TGTGCCAGTCAGATGGATAATCAGCCCCAGCATTTT. This encodes CASQMDNQPQHF.

The rearrangement uses TRBV2 and TRBJ2-1; D remains unclear. CDR3 length equals 13 residues. The germline V and J ends were trimmed by 4 bases and 2 bases, with 6 bases remaining between them. Germline CDR1 SNHLY, CDR2 FYNNEI. CDR3 DNA: TGTGCCAGCAGTGCGCAGCCCTACAATGAGCAGTTCTTC. Translating gives CASSAQPYNEQFF.

The chain carries TRBV6-5 and TRBJ2-5, with unresolved D. The CDR3 loop spans 14 amino acids. Trimming took 6 bases from V and 4 from J, leaving 15 bases between them. In germline, CDR1 is MNHEY, CDR2 SVGAGI. The CDR3 region is CASSHGTLGETQYF. CDR3 nucleotide sequence: TGTGCCAGCAGCCATGGTACTTTGGGAGAGACCCAGTACTTC.

This chain links TRBV5-8 with TRBJ2-4; the match to TRBD1 covers 10 bases. CDR1 is SGHTS, CDR2 YDEGEE, per germline. After removal of 3 bases from V and 8 bases from J, the junction contained 11 bases not matched to a gene. This CDR3 region has 16 residues. The CDR3 DNA sequence: TGTGCCAGCAGCTCAAAACCGGGACAGGGGATATACATTCAGTACTTC. Its protein is CASSSKPGQGIYIQYF.

The chain recombines TRBV2 with TRBJ2-2, with TRBD2 identical over 7 bases. With V trimmed by 7 bases and J by 0 bases, 8 bases remained unmatched. The CDR3 is 16 amino acids. The germline V gene has CDR1 SNHLY and CDR2 FYNNEI. This chain's CDR3 is CASIGGRVPNTGELFF. The CDR3 region has the DNA TGTGCCAGCATCGGAGGGAGGGTGCCGAACACCGGGGAGCTGTTTTTT.

The chain links TRBV18 to TRBJ1-4; possible D gene TRBD1, 6 bases. V shed 4 bases and J shed 8 bases, with 20 bases lying between them. CDR1 is KGHSH and CDR2 is LQKENI in the germline V gene. The CDR3 loop spans 16 amino acids. The CDR3 loop is CASSLNSGLQGEKLFF. The CDR3 region has the DNA TGTGCCAGCTCACTTAACTCGGGCCTCCAGGGGGAAAAACTGTTTTTT.

The chain uses TRBV9 and TRBJ1-2; D not resolved. Germline V CDR1 and CDR2: SGDLS, YYNGEE. The CDR3 has 13 residues. Deletions cut 2 bases from V and 0 bases from J, with 5 bases between. This CDR3 reads CASSVGTNYGYTF. The DNA of the CDR3 is TGTGCCAGCAGCGTTGGGACTAACTATGGCTACACCTTC. The full variable domain, rest sourced from reference TRBV9 and TRBJ1-2, is DSGVTQTPKHLITATGQRVTLRCSPRSGDLSVYWYQQSLDQGLQFLIQYYNGEERAKGNILERFSAQQFPDLHSELNLSSLELGDSALYFCASSVGTNYGYTFGSGTRLTVV.